This T cell receptor beta chain was identified in a study of T cells in Graves' hyperthyroidism and ophthalmopathy. This clonotype has at least ten counts. The antigen is unknown. Study outcomes and limitations: Ophthalmopathy and stable hyperthyroidism were separated by a 13 V-J model.

Regions amplified from RNA transcripts were the TCR beta CDR3 regions. HTBI primers drove first-round RT-PCR of the TCR CDR3. TCRdb re-called the multiplex PCR reads through MiXCR, storing one row per CDR3 protein. The sample contains around 600,000 distinct CDR3 sequences, about a sixth of which appear only once. Material: blood. This receptor was taken from a woman between 40 and 55 years old with Graves' ophthalmopathy.

The CDR3 sequence is CASSYSGTGFFGGYTF. The CDR3 DNA reads TGTGCCAGCAGTTATTCCGGGACAGGGTTTTTTGGTGGCTACACCTTC. The chain recombines TRBV28 with TRBJ1-2; 9 bases line up with TRBD1. CDR3 length: 16 amino acids. CDR1 and CDR2 (germline): MDHEN, SYDVKM. V shed 4 bases, J shed 7 bases, and the junction held 13 bases outside the gene matches.